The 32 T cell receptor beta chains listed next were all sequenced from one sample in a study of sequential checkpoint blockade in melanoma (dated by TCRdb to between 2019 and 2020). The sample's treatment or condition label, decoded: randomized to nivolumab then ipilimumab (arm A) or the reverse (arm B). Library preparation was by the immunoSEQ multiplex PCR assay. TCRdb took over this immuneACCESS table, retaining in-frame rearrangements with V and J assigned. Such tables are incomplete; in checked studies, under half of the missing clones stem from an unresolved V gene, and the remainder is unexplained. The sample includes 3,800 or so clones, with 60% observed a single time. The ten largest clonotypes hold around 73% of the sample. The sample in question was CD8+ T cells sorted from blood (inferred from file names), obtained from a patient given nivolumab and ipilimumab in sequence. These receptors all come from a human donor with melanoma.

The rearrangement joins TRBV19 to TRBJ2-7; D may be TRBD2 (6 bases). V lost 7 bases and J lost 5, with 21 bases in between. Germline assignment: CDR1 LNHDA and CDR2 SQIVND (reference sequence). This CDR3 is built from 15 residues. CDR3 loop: CASTRGGQGLNEQYF. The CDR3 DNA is TGTGCCAGTACTCGAGGAGGGCAGGGTCTGAACGAGCAGTACTTC. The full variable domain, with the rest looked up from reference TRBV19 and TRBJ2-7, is DGGITQSPKYLFRKEGQNVTLSCEQNLNHDAMYWYRQDPGQGLRLIYYSQIVNDFQKGDIAEGYSVSREKKESFPLTVTSAQKNPTAFYLCASTRGGQGLNEQYFGPGTRLTVT.

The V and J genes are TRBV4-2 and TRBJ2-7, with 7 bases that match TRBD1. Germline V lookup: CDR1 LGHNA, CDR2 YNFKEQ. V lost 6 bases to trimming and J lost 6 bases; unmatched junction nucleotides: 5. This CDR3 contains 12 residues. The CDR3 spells CASSLGGLEQYF. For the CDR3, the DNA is TGTGCCAGCAGTTTAGGGGGCCTCGAGCAGTACTTC.

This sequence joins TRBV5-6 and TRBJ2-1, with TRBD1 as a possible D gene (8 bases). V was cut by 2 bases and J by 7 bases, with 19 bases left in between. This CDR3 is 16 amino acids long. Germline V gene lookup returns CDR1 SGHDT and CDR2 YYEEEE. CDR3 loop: CASSFPTGEGGNEQFF. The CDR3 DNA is TGTGCCAGCAGCTTCCCGACAGGGGAGGGGGGAAATGAGCAGTTCTTC.

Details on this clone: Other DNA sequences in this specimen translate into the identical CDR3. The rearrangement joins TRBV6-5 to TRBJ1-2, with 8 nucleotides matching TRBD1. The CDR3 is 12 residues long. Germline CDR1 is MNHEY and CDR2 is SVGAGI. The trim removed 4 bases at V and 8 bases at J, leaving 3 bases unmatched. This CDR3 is CASSSGGDGYTF. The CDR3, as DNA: TGTGCCAGCAGTTCAGGGGGCGACGGCTACACCTTC.

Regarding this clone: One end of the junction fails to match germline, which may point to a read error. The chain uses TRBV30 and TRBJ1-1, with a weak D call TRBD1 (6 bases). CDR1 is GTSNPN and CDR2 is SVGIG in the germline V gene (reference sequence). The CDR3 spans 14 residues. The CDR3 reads CARREAGATTEAFF. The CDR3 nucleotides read TGTGCCCGGAGGGAAGCAGGGGCGACCACTGAAGCTTTCTTT.

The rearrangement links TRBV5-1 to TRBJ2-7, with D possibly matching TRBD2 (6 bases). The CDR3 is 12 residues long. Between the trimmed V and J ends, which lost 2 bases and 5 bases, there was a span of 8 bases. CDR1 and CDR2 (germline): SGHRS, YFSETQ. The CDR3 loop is CASSFGGHEQYF. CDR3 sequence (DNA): TGCGCCAGCAGCTTTGGAGGGCACGAGCAGTACTTC.

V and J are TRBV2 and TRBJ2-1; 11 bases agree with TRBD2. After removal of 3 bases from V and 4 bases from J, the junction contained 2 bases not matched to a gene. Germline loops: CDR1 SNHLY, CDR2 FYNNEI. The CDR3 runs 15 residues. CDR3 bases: TGTGCCAGCAGTGACCCTAGCGGGGGGTACAATGAGCAGTTCTTC. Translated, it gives CASSDPSGGYNEQFF.

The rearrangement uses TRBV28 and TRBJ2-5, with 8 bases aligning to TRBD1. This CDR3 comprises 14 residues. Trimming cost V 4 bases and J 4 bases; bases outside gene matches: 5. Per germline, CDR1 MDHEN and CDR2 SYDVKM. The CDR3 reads CASSYRQGLETQYF. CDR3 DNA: TGTGCCAGCAGTTACCGACAGGGGTTAGAGACCCAGTACTTC.

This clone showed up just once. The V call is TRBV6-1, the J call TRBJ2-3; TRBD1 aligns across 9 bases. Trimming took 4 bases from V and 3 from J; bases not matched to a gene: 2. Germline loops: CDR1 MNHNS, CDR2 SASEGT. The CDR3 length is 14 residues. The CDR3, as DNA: TGTGCCAGCAGTGGGGACAGGGTAACAGATACGCAGTATTTT. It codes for CASSGDRVTDTQYF.

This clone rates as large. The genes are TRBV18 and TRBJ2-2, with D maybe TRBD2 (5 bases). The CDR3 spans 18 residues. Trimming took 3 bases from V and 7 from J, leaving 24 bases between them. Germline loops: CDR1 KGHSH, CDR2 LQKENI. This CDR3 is CASSPKSWSPEGIGELFF. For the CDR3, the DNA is TGTGCCAGCTCACCTAAGTCATGGTCTCCCGAGGGCATCGGGGAGCTGTTTTTT.

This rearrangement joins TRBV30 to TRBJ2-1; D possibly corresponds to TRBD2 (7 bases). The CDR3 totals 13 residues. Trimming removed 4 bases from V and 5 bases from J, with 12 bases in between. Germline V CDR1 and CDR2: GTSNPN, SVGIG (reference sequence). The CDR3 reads CAWNPGGHNEQFF. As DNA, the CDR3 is TGTGCCTGGAACCCGGGGGGCCACAATGAGCAGTTCTTC.

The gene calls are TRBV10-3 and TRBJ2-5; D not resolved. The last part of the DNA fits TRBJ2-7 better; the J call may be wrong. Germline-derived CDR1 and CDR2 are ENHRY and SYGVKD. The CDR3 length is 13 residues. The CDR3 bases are TGTGCCATCAGTGAGTCCCCGTCCTACGAGCAGTACTTC. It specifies CAISESPSYEQYF.

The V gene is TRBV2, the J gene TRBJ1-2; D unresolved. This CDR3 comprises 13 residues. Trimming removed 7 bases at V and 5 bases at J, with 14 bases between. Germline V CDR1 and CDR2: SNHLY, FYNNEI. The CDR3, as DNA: TGTGCCAGCACCCTCTACGGGTCTTATGGCTACACCTTC. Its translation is CASTLYGSYGYTF.

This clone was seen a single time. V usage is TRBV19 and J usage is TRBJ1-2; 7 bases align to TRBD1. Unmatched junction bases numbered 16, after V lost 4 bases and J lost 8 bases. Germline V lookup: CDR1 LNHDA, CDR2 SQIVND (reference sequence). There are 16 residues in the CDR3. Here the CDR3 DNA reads TGTGCCAGTAGTACCCACCTCGGACAGGCTATATACGGCTACACCTTC. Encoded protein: CASSTHLGQAIYGYTF. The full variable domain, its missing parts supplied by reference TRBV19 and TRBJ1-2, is DGGITQSPKYLFRKEGQNVTLSCEQNLNHDAMYWYRQDPGQGLRLIYYSQIVNDFQKGDIAEGYSVSREKKESFPLTVTSAQKNPTAFYLCASSTHLGQAIYGYTFGSGTRLTVV.

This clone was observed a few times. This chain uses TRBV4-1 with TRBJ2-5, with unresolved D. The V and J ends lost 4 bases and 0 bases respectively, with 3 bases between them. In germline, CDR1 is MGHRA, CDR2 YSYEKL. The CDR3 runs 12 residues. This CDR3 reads CASSPDQETQYF. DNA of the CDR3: TGCGCCAGCAGCCCCGACCAAGAGACCCAGTACTTC.

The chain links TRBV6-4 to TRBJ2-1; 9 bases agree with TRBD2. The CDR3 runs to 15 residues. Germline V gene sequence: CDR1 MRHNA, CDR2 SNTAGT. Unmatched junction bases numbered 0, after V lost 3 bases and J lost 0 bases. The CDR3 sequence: CASSEAGGSYNEQFF. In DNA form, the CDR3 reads TGTGCCAGCAGTGAAGCGGGGGGCTCCTACAATGAGCAGTTCTTC.

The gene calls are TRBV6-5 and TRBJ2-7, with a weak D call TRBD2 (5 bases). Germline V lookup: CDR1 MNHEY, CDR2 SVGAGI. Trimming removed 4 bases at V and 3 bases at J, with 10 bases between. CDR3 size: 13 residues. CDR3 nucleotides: TGTGCCAGCAGTTCGCTCACTAGCTACGAGCAGTACTTC. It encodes CASSSLTSYEQYF.

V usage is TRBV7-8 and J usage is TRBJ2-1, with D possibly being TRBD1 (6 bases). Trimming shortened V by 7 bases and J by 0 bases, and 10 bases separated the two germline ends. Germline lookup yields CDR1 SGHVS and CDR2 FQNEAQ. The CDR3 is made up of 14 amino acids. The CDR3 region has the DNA TGTGCCAGCACCCGGGACAACTCCTACAATGAGCAGTTCTTC. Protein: CASTRDNSYNEQFF.

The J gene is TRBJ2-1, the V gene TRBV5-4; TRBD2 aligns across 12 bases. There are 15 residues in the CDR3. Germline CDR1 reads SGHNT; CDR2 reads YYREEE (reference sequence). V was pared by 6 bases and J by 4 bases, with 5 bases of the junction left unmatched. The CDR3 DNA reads TGTGCCAGCACCGTAACTAGCGGGGGGTACAATGAGCAGTTCTTC. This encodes CASTVTSGGYNEQFF.

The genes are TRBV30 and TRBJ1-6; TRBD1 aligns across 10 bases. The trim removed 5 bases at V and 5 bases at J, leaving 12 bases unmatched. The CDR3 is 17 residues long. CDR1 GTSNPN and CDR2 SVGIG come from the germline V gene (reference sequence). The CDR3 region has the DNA TGTGCCTGGCTTCCAACAACCGGGACAGGGGATAATTCACCCCTCCACTTT. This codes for CAWLPTTGTGDNSPLHF.

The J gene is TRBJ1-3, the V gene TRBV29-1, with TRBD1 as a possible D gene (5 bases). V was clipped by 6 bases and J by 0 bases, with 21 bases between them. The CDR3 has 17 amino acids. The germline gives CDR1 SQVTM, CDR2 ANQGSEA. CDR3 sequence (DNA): TGCAGCGTCCTCGGGGGTCCCATCCACAGCTCTGGAAACACCATATATTTT. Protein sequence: CSVLGGPIHSSGNTIYF.

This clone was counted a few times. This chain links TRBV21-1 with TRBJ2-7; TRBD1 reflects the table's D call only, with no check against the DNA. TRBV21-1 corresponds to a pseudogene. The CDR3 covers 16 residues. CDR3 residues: CASSQDSWAGGYEQYF. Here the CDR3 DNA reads TGTGCCAGCAGCCAAGATTCGTGGGCAGGGGGCTACGAGCAGTACTTC.

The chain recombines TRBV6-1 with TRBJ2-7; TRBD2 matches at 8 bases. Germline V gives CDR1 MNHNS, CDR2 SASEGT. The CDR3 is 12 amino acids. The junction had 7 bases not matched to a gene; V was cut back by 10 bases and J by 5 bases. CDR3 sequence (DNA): TGTGCCATACGGGAGGGCCTCAACGAGCAGTACTTC. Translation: CAIREGLNEQYF.

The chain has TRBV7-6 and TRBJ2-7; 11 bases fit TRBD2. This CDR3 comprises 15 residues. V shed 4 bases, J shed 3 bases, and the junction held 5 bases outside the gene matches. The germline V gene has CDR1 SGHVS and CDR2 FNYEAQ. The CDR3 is CASSSVAGGDYEQYF. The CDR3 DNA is TGTGCCAGCAGCTCCGTAGCGGGGGGGGACTACGAGCAGTACTTC.

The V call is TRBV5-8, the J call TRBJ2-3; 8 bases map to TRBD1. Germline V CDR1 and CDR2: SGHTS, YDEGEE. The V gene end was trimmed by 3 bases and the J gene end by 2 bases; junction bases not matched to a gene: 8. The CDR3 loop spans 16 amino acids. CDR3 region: CASSSLGQGSTDTQYF. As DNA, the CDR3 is TGTGCCAGCAGCTCGCTTGGACAGGGATCCACAGATACGCAGTATTTT.

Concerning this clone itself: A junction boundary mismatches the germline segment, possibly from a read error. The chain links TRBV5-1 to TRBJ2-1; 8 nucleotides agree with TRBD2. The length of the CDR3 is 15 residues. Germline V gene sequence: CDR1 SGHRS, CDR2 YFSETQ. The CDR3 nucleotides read TGTGCCAGCAGCTTCCAGCGGGGGTATTACAATGAGCAGTTCTTC. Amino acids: CASSFQRGYYNEQFF.

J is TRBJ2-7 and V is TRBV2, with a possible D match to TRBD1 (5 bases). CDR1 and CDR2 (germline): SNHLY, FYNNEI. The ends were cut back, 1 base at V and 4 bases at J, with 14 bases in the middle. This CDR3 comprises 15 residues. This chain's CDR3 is CASSEVRQGPYEQYF. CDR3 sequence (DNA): TGTGCCAGCAGTGAAGTCCGGCAGGGTCCGTACGAGCAGTACTTC.

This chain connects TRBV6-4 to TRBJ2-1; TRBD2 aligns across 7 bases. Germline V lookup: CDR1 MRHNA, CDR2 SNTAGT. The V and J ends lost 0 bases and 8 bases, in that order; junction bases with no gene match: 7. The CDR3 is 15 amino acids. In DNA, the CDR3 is TGTGCCAGCAGTGACTCGGGCGGGAGTGGGGATGAGCAGTTCTTC. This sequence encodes CASSDSGGSGDEQFF.

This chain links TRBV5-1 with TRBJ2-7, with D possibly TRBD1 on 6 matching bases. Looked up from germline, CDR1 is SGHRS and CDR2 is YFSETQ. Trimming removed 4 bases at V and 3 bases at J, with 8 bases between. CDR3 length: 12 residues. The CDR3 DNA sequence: TGCGCCAGCAGCCCGGACAGCTACGAGCAGTACTTC. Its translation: CASSPDSYEQYF.

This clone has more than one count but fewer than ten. CDR3: CASSGGTDPYGYTF. Written as DNA, the CDR3 is TGTGCCAGCAGCGGGGGGACAGACCCCTATGGCTACACCTTC. The rearrangement joins TRBV5-4 to TRBJ1-2; the match to TRBD1 covers 7 bases. Looked up from germline, CDR1 is SGHNT and CDR2 is YYREEE (reference sequence). The CDR3 has 14 residues. V dropped 4 bases and J dropped 4; count of bases not matched to a gene: 7.

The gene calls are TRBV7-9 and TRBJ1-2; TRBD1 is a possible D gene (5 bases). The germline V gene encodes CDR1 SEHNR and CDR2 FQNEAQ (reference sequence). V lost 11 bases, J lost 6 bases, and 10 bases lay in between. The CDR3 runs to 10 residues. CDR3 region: CADGGDGYTF. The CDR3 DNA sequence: TGTGCCGACGGGGGTGATGGCTACACCTTC.

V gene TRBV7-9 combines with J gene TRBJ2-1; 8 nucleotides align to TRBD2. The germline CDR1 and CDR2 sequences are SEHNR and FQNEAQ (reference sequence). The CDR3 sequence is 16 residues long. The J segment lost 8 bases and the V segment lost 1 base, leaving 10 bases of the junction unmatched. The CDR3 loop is CASSLGPGLVSDEQFF. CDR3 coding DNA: TGTGCCAGCAGCTTAGGACCGGGACTAGTAAGCGATGAGCAGTTCTTC.